Sequencing of this T cell receptor beta chain was carried out in a study of cytotoxic CD8 clonotypes in ibrutinib-treated CLL. The study, taken as a whole, reports: Public clonotypes (which were uncommon) either contracted or remained stable on treatment. Clonality increased with ibrutinib response but returned toward baseline at progression. There were differences in sampling times between sustained-remission and progressing patients.

Assay used: immunoSEQ multiplex PCR; TCRdb lists only in-frame clones, some missing. The data show roughly 30,000 clones, around 76% seen once. The V end lost 5 bases, the J end lost 4 bases, and 14 bases lay between the germline ends. Germline CDR1 is SGHVS and CDR2 is FQNEAQ. The CDR3 length is 14 residues. A remark on this clone: Its antigen is not known.

Genomic DNA in a quantity of 2 to 2.5 micrograms was derived from cryopreserved PBMCs for TCR beta libraries. The source of this sequence is a human donor with chronic lymphocytic leukemia. Sequencing used PBMCs, obtained after 36 months of ibrutinib treatment. The chain carries TRBV7-8 and TRBJ1-2; D is perhaps TRBD1 (6 bases). The CDR3 coding sequence is TGTGCCAGCAGCCCGGGGGCAGGGAGCTATGGCTACACCTTC. It encodes CASSPGAGSYGYTF.